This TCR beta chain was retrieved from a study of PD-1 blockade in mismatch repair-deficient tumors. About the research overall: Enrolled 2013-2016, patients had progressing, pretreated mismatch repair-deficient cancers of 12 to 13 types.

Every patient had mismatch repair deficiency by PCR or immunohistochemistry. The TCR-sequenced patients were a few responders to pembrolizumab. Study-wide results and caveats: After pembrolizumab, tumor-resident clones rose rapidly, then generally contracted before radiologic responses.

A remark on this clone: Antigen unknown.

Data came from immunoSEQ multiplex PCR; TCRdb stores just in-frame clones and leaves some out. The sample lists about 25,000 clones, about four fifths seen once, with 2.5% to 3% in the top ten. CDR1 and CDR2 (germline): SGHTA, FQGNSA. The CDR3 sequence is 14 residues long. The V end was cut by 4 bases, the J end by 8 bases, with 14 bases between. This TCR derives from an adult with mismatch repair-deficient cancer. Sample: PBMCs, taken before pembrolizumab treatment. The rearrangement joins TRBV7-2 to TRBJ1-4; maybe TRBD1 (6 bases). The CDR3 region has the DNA TGTGCCAGCAGCTGGACAGTAGAAGGAGAAAAACTGTTTTTT. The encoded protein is CASSWTVEGEKLFF.